This is a list of T cell receptor beta chains from one sample in a study of Ad26.COV2.S vaccination and SARS-CoV-2 variants. Using immunoSEQ multiplex PCR, the repertoire was profiled, and TCRdb retains in-frame clones only, with some absent. The sample has 180,000 or so clones; roughly 85% are singletons. Sequencing used peripheral blood, obtained after recovery from COVID-19. The origin of the receptors is a human donor who had recovered from COVID-19. The CDR3 runs from the conserved cysteine through the conserved F or W. The D gene is left open where the match is weak.

j_gene	v_gene	d_gene	CDR3aa	CDR3nt
TRBJ2-3	TRBV5-6	NA	CASSPWDAQREDTQYF	TGTGCCAGCAGCCCCTGGGACGCTCAGAGAGAGGATACGCAGTATTTT
TRBJ1-2	TRBV5-1	NA	CASSLGTGDYGYTF	TGCGCCAGCAGCTTAGGAACAGGAGACTATGGCTACACCTTC
TRBJ1-4	TRBV3-1/TRBV3-2	NA	CASSFLQGGSEKLFF	TGTGCCAGCAGTTTCCTACAGGGAGGTAGTGAAAAACTGTTTTTT
TRBJ1-5	TRBV28	NA	CASSFQQVRGINQPQHF	TGTGCCAGCAGTTTCCAGCAGGTGCGGGGGATCAATCAGCCCCAGCATTTT
TRBJ2-1	TRBV7-3	TRBD2	CASSSYPGLAGEDNEQFF	TGTGCCAGCAGCTCCTACCCGGGACTAGCGGGGGAAGACAATGAGCAGTTCTTC
TRBJ2-7	TRBV7-2	TRBD1	CASSEGQGSSYEQYF	TGTGCCAGCAGCGAGGGACAGGGAAGCTCCTACGAGCAGTACTTC
TRBJ2-3	TRBV3-1/TRBV3-2	NA	CASRDSNTDTQYF	TGTGCCAGCCGGGACTCAAACACAGATACGCAGTATTTT
TRBJ2-7	TRBV7-2	NA	CASSRNGLGGGEQYF	TGTGCCAGCAGTAGGAACGGTCTAGGGGGTGGGGAGCAGTACTTC
TRBJ1-1	TRBV19	NA	CASSIPGGHTEAFF	TGTGCCAGTAGTATACCCGGAGGGCACACTGAAGCTTTCTTT
TRBJ2-5	TRBV7-2	TRBD1	CASSPRTGDVETQYF	TGTGCCAGCAGCCCCCGAACAGGGGACGTGGAGACCCAGTACTTC
TRBJ2-1	TRBV5-6	TRBD1	CASSLTTGVDSYNEQFF	TGTGCCAGCAGCCTAACAACAGGGGTAGATTCCTACAATGAGCAGTTCTTC
TRBJ1-4	TRBV4-2	NA	CASSLDATNEKLFF	TGTGCCAGCAGCCTCGATGCAACTAATGAAAAACTGTTTTTT